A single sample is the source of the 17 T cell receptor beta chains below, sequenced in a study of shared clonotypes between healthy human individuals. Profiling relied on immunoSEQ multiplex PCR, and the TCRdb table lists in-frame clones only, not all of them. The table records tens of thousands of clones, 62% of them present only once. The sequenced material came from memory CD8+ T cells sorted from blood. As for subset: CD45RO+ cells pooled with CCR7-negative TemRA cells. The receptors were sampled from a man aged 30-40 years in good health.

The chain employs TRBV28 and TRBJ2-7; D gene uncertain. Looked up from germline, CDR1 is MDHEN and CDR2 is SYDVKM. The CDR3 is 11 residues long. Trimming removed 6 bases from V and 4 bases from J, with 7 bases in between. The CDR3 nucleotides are TGTGCCAGCAGCTGGTTTTACGAGCAGTACTTC. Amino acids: CASSWFYEQYF.

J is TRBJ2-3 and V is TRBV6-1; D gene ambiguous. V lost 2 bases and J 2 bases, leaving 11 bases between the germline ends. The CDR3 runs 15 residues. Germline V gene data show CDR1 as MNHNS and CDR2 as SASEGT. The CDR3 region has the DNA TGTGCCAGCAGTGAACCGGCAAAATCCACAGATACGCAGTATTTT. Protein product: CASSEPAKSTDTQYF.

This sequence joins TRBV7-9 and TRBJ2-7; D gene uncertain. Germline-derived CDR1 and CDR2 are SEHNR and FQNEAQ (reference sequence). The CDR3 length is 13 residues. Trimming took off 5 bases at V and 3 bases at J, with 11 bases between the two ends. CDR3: CASSVDSFYEQYF. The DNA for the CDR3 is TGTGCCAGCAGCGTCGACTCATTCTACGAGCAGTACTTC.

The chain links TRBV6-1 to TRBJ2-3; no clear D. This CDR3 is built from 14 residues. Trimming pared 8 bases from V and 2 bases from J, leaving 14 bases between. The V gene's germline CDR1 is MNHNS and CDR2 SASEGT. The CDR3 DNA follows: TGTGCCAGCTGGGAAGGGTCTAACACAGATACGCAGTATTTT. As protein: CASWEGSNTDTQYF.

The chain's CDR3 is CASSAPGGQDTGELFF. CDR3 nucleotides: TGTGCCAGCAGCGCCCCAGGGGGCCAAGACACCGGGGAGCTGTTTTTT. This chain uses TRBV27 with TRBJ2-2; 8 bases align to TRBD1. V lost 6 bases to trimming and J lost 3 bases; unmatched junction nucleotides: 9. Germline loops: CDR1 MNHEY, CDR2 SMNVEV (reference sequence). The CDR3 contains 16 residues.

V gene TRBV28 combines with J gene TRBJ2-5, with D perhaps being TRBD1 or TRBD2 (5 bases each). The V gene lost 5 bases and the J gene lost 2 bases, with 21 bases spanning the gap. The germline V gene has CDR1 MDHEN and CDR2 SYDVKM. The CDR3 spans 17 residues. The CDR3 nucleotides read TGTGCCAGCAGTATCCACGGGACCCTAAGATTACAAGAGACCCAGTACTTC. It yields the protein CASSIHGTLRLQETQYF.

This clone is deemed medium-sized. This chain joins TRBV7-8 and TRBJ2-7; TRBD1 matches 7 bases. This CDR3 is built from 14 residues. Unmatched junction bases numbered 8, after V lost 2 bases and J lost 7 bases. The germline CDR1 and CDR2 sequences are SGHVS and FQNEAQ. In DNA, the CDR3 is TGTGCCAGCAGCTTATTGCAGGGGGTGTGGGAGCAGTACTTC. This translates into CASSLLQGVWEQYF.

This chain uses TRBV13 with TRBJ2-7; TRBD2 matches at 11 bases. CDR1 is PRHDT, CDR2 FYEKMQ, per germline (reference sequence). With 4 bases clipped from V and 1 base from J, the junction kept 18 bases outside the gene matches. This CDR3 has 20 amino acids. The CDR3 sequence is CASSSRGGLAGGVLSYEQYF. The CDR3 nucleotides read TGTGCCAGCAGCTCCCGAGGGGGCCTAGCGGGAGGAGTCCTGTCCTACGAGCAGTACTTC.

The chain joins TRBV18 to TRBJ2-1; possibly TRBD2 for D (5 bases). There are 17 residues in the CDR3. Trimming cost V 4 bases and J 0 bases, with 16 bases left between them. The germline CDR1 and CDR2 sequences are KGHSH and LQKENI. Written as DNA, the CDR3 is TGTGCCAGCTCACGCCTCTCGAGGGCGAGCTCCTACAATGAGCAGTTCTTC. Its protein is CASSRLSRASSYNEQFF.

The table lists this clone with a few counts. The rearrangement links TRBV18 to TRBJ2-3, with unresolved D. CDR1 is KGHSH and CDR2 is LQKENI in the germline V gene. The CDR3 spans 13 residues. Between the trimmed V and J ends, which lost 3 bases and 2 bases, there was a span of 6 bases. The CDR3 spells CASSPIITDTQYF. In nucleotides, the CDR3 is TGTGCCAGCTCACCGATTATCACAGATACGCAGTATTTT.

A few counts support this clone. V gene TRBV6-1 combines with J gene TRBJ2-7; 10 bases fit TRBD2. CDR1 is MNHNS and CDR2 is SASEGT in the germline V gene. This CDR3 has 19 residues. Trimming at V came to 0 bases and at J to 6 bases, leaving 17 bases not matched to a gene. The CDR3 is CASSEARLGSSGGASEQYF. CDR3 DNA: TGTGCCAGCAGTGAAGCGCGGTTGGGTTCTAGCGGGGGAGCCTCCGAGCAGTACTTC.

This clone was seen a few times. CDR3 sequence: CASRDTGTGTGELFF. CDR3 bases: TGTGCCAGCAGGGATACAGGGACGGGCACCGGGGAGCTGTTTTTT. This chain connects TRBV6-1 to TRBJ2-2; D might be TRBD1 (6 bases). This CDR3 spans 15 amino acids. V dropped 6 bases and J dropped 4 bases, with 15 bases sitting between them. CDR1 and CDR2 (germline): MNHNS, SASEGT.

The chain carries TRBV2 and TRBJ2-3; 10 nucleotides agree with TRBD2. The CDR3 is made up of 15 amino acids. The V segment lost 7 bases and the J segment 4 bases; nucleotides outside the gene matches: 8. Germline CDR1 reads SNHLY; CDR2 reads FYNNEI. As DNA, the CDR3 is TGTGCCAGCAAGTTAGCGGGAGGAGGTGCAGATACGCAGTATTTT. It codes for CASKLAGGGADTQYF.

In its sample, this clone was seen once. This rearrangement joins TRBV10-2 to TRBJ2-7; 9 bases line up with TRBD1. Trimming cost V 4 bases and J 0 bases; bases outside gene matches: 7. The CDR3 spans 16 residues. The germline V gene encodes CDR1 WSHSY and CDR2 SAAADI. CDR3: CASSATGTGSSYEQYF. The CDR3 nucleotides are TGCGCCAGCAGTGCTACCGGGACAGGGTCCTCCTACGAGCAGTACTTC.

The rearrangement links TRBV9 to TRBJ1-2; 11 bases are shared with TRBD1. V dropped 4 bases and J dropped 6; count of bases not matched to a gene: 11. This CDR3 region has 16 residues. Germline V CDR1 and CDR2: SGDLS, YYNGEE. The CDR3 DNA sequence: TGTGCCAGCAGCCTCCGGGACAGGGGGATTTCGGATGGCTACACCTTC. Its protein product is CASSLRDRGISDGYTF.

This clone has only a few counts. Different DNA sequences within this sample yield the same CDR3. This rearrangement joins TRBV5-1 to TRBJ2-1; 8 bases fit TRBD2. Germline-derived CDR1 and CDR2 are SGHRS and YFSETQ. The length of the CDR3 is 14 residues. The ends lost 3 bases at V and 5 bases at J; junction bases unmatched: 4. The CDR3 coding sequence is TGCGCCAGCAGCTCGGGACTAGGGGACAATGAGCAGTTCTTC. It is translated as CASSSGLGDNEQFF.

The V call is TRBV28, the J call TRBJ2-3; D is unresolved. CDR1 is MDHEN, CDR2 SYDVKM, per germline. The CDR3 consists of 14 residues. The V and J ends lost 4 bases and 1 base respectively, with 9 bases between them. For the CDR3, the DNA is TGTGCCAGCAGTTCCGACGGGCGCACAGATACGCAGTATTTT. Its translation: CASSSDGRTDTQYF. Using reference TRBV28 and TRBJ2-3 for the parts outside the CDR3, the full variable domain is DVKVTQSSRYLVKRTGEKVFLECVQDMDHENMFWYRQDPGLGLRLIYFSYDVKMKEKGDIPEGYSVSREKKERFSLILESASTNQTSMYLCASSSDGRTDTQYFGPGTRLTVL.